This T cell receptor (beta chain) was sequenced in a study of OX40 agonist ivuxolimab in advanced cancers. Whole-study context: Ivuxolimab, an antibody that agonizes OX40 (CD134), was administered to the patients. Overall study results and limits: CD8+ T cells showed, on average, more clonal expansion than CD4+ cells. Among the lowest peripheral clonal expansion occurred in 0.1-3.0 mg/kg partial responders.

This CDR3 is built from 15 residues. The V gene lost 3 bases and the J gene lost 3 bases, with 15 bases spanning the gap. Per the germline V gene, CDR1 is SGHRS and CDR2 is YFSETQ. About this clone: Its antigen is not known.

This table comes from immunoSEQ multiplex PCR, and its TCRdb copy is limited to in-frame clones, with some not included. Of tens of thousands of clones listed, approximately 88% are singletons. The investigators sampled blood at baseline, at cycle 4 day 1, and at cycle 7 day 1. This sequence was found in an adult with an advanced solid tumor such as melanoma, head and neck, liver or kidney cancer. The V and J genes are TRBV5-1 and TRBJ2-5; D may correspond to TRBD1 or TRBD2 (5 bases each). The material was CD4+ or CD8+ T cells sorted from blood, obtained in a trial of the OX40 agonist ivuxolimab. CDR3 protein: CASSSPGAWEETQYF. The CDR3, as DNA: TGCGCCAGCAGCTCCCCCGGGGCCTGGGAAGAGACCCAGTACTTC.